This T cell receptor beta chain was identified in a study of PD-L1 blockade in urothelial cancer. Looking at the study overall: Between 0 and 3 prior chemotherapy regimens had been given to patients. The median T cell count in blood samples was 141,255.

This CDR3 has 14 amino acids. CDR1 SGDLS and CDR2 YYNGEE come from the germline V gene. V lost 2 bases to trimming and J lost 0 bases, with 9 bases between them. Method: immunoSEQ multiplex PCR; TCRdb's copy keeps in-frame clones and lacks some. The sample has some 31,000 clones, around 84% seen once. Notes on the study in general: Tumor-associated clones in the blood of durable-benefit patients grew more at 3 weeks. When pretreatment blood TCR clonality was below the median, it predicted better survival.

Points on this clone: No antigen is known for it.

As to time point: peripheral blood 6 weeks after treatment start. This clonotype was sampled from a man between 65 and 80 years old with urothelial cancer. The chain combines TRBV9 with TRBJ2-7; D possibly corresponds to TRBD2 (5 bases). Sequencing used PBMCs, obtained around atezolizumab (anti-PD-L1) treatment. CDR3 loop: CASSVGSASYEQYF. The CDR3 nucleotides read TGTGCCAGCAGCGTGGGTAGCGCCTCCTACGAGCAGTACTTC.